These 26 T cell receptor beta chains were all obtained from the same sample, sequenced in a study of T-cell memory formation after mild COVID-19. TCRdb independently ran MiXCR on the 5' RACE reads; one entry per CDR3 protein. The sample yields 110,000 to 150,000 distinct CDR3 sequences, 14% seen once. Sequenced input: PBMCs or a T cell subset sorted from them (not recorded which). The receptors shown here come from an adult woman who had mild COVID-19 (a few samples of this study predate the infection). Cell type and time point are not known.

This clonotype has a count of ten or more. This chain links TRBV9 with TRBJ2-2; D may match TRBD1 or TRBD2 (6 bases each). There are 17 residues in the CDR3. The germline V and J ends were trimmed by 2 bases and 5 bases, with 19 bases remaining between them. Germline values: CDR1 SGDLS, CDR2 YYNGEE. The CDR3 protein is CASSVAPEGGVTGELFF. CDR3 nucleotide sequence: TGTGCCAGCAGCGTCGCCCCTGAGGGGGGAGTAACCGGGGAGCTGTTTTTT.

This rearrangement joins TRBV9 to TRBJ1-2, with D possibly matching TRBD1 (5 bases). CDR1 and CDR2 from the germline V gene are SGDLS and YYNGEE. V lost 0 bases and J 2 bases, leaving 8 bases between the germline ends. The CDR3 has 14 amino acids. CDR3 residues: CASSVATGNYGYTF. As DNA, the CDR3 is TGTGCCAGCAGCGTAGCCACAGGAAACTATGGCTACACCTTC.

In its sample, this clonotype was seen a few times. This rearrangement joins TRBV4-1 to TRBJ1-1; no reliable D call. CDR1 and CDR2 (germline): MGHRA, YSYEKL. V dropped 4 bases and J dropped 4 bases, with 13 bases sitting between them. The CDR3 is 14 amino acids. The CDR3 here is CASSRGGLSTEAFF. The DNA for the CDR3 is TGCGCCAGCAGCCGAGGAGGCCTGTCCACTGAAGCTTTCTTT.

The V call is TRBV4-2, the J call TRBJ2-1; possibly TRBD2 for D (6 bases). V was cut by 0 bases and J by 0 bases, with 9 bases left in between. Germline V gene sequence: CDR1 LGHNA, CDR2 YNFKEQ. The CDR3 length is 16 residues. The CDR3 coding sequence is TGTGCCAGCAGCCAAGAAATAGCGGCCTCCTACAATGAGCAGTTCTTC. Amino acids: CASSQEIAASYNEQFF.

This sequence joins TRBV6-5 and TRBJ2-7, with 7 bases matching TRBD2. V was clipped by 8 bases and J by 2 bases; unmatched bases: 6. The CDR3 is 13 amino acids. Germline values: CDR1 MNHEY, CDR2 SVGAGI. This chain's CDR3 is CASLGRGAYEQYF. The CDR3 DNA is TGTGCCAGCCTAGGACGGGGGGCCTACGAGCAGTACTTC.

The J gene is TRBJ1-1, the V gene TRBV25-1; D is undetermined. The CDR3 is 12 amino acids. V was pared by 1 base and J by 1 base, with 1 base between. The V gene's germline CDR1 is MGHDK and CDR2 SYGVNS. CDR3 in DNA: TGTGCCAGCAGTGAATGGAACACTGAAGCTTTCTTT. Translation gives CASSEWNTEAFF. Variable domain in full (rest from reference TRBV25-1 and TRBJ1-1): EADIYQTPRYLVIGTGKKITLECSQTMGHDKMYWYQQDPGMELHLIHYSYGVNSTEKGDLSSESTVSRIRTEHFPLTLESARPSHTSQYLCASSEWNTEAFFGQGTRLTVV.

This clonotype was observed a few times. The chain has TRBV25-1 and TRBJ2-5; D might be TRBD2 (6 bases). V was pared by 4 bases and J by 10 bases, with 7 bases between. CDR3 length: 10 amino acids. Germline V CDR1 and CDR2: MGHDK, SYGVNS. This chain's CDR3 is CASSAGSQYF. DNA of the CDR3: TGTGCCAGCAGTGCCGGGAGCCAGTACTTC.

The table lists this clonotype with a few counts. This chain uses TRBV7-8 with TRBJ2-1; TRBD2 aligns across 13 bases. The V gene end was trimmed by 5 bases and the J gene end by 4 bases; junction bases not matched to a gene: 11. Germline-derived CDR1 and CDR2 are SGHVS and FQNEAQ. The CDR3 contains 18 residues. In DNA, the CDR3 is TGTGCCAGCAGCCCCGGGACTAGCGGGATGTCTAGTTACAATGAGCAGTTCTTC. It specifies CASSPGTSGMSSYNEQFF. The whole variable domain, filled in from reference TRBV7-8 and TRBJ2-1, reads GAGVSQSPRYKVAKRGQDVALRCDPISGHVSLFWYQQALGQGPEFLTYFQNEAQLDKSGLPSDRFFAERPEGSVSTLKIQRTQQEDSAVYLCASSPGTSGMSSYNEQFFGPGTRLTVL.

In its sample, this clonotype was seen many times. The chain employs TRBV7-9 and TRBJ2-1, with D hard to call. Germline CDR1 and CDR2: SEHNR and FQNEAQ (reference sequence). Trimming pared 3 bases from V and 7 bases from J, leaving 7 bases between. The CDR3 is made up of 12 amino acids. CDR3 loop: CASSFLGNEQFF. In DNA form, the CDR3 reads TGTGCCAGCAGCTTCCTGGGAAATGAGCAGTTCTTC.

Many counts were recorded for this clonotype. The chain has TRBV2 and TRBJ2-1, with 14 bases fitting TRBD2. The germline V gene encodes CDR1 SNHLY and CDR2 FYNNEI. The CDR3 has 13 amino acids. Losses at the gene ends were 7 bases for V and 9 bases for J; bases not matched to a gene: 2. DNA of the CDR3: TGTGCCAGCACGACTAGCGGGGGGGCTGAGCAGTTCTTC. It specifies CASTTSGGAEQFF.

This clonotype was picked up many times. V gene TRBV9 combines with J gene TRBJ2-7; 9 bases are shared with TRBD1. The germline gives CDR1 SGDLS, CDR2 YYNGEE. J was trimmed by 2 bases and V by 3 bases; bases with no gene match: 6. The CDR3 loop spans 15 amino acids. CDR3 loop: CASSGSGTGPYEQYF. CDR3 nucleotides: TGTGCCAGCAGCGGCTCCGGGACAGGGCCCTACGAGCAGTACTTC. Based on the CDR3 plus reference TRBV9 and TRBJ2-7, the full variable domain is DSGVTQTPKHLITATGQRVTLRCSPRSGDLSVYWYQQSLDQGLQFLIQYYNGEERAKGNILERFSAQQFPDLHSELNLSSLELGDSALYFCASSGSGTGPYEQYFGPGTRLTVT.

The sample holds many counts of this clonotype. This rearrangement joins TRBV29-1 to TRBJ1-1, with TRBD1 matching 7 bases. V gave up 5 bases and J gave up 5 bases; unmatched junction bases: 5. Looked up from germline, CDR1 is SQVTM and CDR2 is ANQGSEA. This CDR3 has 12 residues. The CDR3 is CSVLPGGTEAFF. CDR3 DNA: TGCAGCGTTCTTCCAGGGGGTACTGAAGCTTTCTTT.

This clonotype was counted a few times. The CDR3 spells CASSYSRLSSYNEQFF. CDR3 nucleotides: TGTGCCAGCAGTTACTCGCGCTTAAGCTCCTACAATGAGCAGTTCTTC. The chain is built from TRBV6-2 or TRBV6-3 and TRBJ2-1; D is unresolved. The CDR3 is made up of 16 amino acids. The V end was cut by 0 bases, the J end by 0 bases, with 9 bases between. In germline, CDR1 is MNHEY, CDR2 SVGEGT.

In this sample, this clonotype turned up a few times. The CDR3 here is CASSTPSGTSGSVEQFF. The CDR3 DNA sequence: TGTGCCAGCAGCACACCCTCCGGGACTAGCGGGAGTGTTGAGCAGTTCTTC. The chain combines TRBV7-6 with TRBJ2-1, with 14 bases identical to TRBD2. J was trimmed by 9 bases and V by 5 bases; bases with no gene match: 12. CDR3 length: 17 amino acids. The germline V gene encodes CDR1 SGHVS and CDR2 FNYEAQ.

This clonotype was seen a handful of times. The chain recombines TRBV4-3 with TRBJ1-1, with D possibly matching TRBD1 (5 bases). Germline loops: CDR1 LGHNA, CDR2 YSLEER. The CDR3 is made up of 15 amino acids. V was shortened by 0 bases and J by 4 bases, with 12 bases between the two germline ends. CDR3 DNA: TGCGCCAGCAGCCAAGATAGGGGCCAGGGCACTGAAGCTTTCTTT. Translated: CASSQDRGQGTEAFF.

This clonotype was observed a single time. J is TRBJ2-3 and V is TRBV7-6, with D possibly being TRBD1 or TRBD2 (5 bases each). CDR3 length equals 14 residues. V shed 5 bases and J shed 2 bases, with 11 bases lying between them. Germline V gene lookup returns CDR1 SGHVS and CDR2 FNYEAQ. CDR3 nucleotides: TGTGCCAGCAGCCCTCGGGGCGTCACAGATACGCAGTATTTT. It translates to CASSPRGVTDTQYF.

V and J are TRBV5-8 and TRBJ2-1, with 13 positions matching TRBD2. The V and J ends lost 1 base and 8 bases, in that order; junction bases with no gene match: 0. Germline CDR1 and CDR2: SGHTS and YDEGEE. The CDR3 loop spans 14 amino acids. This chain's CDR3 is CASSLTSGRDEQFF. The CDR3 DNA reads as TGTGCCAGCAGCTTGACTAGCGGGAGGGATGAGCAGTTCTTC.

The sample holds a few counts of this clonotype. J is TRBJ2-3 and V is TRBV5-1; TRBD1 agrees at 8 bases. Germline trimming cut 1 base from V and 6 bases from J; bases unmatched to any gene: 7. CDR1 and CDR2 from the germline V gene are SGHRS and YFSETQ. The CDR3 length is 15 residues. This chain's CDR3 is CASSLIAGGKDTQYF. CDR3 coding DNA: TGCGCCAGCAGCTTGATAGCAGGGGGCAAGGATACGCAGTATTTT.

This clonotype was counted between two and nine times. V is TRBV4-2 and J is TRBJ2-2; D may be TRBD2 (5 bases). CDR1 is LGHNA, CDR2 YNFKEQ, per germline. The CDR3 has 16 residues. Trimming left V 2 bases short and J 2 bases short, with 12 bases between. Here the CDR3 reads CASSQRTGDNTGELFF. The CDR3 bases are TGTGCCAGCAGCCAACGTACCGGGGATAACACCGGGGAGCTGTTTTTT.

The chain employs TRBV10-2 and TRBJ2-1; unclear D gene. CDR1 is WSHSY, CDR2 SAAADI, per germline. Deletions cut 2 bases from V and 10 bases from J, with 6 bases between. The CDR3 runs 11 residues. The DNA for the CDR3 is TGCGCCAGCAGTGAGGGCCCAGAGCAGTTCTTC. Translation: CASSEGPEQFF.

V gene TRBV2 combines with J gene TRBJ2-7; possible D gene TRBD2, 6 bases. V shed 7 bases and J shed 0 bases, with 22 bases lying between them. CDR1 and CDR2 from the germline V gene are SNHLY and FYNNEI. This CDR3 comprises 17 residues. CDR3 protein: CASTLLASSPFSYEQYF. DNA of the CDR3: TGTGCCAGCACCCTCCTAGCGAGCAGCCCGTTCTCCTACGAGCAGTACTTC.

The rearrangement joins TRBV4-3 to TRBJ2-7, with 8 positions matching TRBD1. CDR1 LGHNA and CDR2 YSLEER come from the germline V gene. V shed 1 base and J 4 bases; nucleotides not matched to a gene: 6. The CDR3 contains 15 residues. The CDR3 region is CASSQAGGQDYEQYF. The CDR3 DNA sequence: TGCGCCAGCAGCCAAGCAGGGGGCCAAGATTACGAGCAGTACTTC.

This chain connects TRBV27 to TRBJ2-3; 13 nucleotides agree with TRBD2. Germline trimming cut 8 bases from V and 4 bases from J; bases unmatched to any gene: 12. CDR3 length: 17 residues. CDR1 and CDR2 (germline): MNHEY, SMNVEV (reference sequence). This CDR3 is CASASPETSGRADTQYF. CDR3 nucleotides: TGTGCCAGCGCCTCTCCAGAAACTAGCGGGAGGGCAGATACGCAGTATTTT.

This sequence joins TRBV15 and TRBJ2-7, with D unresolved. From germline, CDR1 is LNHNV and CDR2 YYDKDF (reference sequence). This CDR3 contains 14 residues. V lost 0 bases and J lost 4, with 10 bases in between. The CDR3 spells CATSREPEFYEQYF. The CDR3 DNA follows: TGTGCCACCAGCAGAGAACCGGAGTTTTACGAGCAGTACTTC.

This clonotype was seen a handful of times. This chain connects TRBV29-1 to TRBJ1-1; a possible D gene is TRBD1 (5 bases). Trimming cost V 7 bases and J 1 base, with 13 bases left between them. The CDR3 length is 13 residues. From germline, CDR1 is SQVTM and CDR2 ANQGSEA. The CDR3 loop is CSAPQEPNTEAFF. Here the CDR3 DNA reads TGCAGCGCTCCACAGGAACCGAACACTGAAGCTTTCTTT.

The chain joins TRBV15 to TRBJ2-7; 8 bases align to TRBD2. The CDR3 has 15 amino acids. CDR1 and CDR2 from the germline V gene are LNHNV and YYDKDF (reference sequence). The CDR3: CVQRAGGPRAYEQYV. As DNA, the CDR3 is TGTGTACAACGGGCGGGGGGACCTAGAGCCTACGAGCAGTACGTC.